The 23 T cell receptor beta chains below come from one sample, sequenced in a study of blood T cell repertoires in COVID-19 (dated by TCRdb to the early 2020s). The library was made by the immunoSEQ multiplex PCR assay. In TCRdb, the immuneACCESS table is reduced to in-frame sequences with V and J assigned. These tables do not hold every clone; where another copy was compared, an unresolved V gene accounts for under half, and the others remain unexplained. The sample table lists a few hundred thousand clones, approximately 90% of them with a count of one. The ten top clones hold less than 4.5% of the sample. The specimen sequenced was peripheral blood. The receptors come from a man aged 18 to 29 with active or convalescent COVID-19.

The CDR3 region is CASSLSTREAGYTF. CDR3 sequence (DNA): TGTGCCAGCAGTTTATCTACTCGTGAGGCTGGCTACACCTTC. The chain couples TRBV28 to TRBJ1-2; D uncertain. V was shortened by 1 base and J by 7 bases, with 13 bases between the two germline ends. CDR3 length: 14 amino acids. From germline, CDR1 is MDHEN and CDR2 SYDVKM.

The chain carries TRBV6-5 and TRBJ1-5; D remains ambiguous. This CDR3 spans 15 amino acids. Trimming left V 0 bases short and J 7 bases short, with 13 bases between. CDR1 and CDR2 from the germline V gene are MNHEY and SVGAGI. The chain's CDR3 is CASSYSIQAHQPQHF. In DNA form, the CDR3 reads TGTGCCAGCAGTTACTCGATTCAGGCCCACCAGCCCCAGCATTTT.

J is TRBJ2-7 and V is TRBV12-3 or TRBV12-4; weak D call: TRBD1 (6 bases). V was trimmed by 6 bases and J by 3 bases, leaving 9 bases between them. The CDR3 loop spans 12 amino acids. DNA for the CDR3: TGTGCCAGCAGCCGGGGACACTACGAGCAGTACTTC. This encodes CASSRGHYEQYF.

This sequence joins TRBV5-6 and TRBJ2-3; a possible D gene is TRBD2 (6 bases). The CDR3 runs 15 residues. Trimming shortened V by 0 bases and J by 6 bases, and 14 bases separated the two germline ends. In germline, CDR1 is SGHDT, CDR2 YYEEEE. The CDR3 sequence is CASSLGTGVGDTQYF. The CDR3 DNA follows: TGTGCCAGCAGCTTGGGTACGGGAGTAGGGGATACGCAGTATTTT.

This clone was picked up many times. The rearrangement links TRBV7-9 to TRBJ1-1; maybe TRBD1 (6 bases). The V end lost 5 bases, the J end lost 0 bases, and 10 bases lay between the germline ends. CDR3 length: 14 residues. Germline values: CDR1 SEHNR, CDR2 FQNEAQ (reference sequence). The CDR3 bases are TGTGCCAGCAGCCAAGGGGGGGTGAACACTGAAGCTTTCTTT. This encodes CASSQGGVNTEAFF.

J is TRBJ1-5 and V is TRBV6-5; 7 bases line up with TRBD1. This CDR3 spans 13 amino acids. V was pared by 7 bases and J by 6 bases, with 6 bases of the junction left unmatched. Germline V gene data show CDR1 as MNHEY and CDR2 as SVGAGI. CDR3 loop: CASTEQGGQPQHF. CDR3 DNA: TGTGCCAGCACGGAGCAGGGGGGTCAGCCCCAGCATTTT.

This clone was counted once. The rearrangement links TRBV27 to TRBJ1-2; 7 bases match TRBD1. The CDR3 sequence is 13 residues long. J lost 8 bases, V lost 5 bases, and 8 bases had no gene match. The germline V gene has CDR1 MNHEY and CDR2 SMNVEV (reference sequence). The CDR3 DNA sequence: TGTGCCAGCAGTCCCCGGACAGGCGGGGGCTACACCTTC. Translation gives CASSPRTGGGYTF.

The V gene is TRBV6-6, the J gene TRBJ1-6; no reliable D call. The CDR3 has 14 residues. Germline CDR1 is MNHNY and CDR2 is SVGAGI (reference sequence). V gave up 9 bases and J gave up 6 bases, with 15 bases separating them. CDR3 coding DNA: TGTGCCAGTAGGCACAGCCTTATTAATTCACCCCTCCACTTT. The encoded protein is CASRHSLINSPLHF.

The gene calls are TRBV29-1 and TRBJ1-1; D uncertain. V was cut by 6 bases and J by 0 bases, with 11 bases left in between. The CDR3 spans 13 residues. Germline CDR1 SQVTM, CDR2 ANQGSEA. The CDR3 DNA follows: TGCAGCGTAGCGAGAGACTTGAACACTGAAGCTTTCTTT. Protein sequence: CSVARDLNTEAFF.

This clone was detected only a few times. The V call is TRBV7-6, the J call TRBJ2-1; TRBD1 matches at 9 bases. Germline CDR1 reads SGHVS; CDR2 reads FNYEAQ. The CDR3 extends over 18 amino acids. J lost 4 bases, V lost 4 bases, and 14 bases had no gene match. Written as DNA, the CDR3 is TGTGCCAGCAGCTCAATTAACCGGGGGACAGGGATTTACAATGAGCAGTTCTTC. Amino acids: CASSSINRGTGIYNEQFF. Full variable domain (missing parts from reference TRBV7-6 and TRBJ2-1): GAGVSQSPRYKVTKRGQDVALRCDPISGHVSLYWYRQALGQGPEFLTYFNYEAQQDKSGLPNDRFSAERPEGSISTLTIQRTEQRDSAMYRCASSSINRGTGIYNEQFFGPGTRLTVL.

CDR3 sequence (DNA): TGCGCCAGCAGCCAAGATTCGGTAGCCTTGCCAAATGAGCAGTTCTTC. It yields the protein CASSQDSVALPNEQFF. J is TRBJ2-1 and V is TRBV4-1, with unresolved D. In germline, CDR1 is MGHRA, CDR2 YSYEKL. CDR3 size: 16 residues. With 0 bases removed from V and 7 bases from J, the gap between germline ends came to 16 bases.

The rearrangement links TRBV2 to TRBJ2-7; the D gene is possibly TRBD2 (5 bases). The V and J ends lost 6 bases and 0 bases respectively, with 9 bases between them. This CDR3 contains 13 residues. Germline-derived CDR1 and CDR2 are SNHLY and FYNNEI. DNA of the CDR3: TGTGCCAGCAGGGATGGGAGCTCCTACGAGCAGTACTTC. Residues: CASRDGSSYEQYF.

The CDR3, as DNA: TGTGCCATCAGTGAGGGTACAGGCCGCGTAAGTGGCTACACCTTC. It translates to CAISEGTGRVSGYTF. The V gene is TRBV10-3, the J gene TRBJ1-2; maybe TRBD1 (5 bases). This CDR3 spans 15 amino acids. CDR1 ENHRY and CDR2 SYGVKD come from the germline V gene. V was clipped by 2 bases and J by 7 bases, with 17 bases between them.

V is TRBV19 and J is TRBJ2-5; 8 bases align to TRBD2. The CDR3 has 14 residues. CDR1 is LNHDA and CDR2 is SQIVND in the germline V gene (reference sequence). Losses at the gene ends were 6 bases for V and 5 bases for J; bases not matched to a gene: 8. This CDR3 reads CASSTRGGRETQYF. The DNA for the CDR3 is TGTGCCAGTAGCACCCGGGGGGGCCGGGAGACCCAGTACTTC.

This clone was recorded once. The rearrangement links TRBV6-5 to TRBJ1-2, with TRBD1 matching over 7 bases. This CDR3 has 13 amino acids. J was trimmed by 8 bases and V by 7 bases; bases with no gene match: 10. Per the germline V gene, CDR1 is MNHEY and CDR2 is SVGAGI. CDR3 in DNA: TGTGCCAGCACCCCCCAGGGGGGTTGGGGCTACACCTTC. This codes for CASTPQGGWGYTF.

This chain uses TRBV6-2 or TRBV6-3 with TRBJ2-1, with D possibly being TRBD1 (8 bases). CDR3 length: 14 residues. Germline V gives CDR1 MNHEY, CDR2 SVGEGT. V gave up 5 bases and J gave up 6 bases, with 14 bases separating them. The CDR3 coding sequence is TGTGCCAGCAGTAACAGGGGGGGCAGCAATGAGCAGTTCTTC. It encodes CASSNRGGSNEQFF.

The CDR3 DNA reads TGTGCCAGCAGTAACGGTGGAACTAATGAAAAACTGTTTTTT. Its protein product is CASSNGGTNEKLFF. V gene TRBV2 combines with J gene TRBJ1-4; D gene unclear. The CDR3 is 14 amino acids. In germline, CDR1 is SNHLY, CDR2 FYNNEI. V shed 5 bases and J shed 1 base, with 8 bases lying between them.

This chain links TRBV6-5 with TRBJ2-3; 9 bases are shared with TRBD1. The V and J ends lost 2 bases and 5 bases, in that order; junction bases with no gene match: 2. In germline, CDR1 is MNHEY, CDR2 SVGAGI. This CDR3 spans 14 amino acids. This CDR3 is CASSYRDRVDTQYF. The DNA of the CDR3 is TGTGCCAGCAGTTACCGGGACAGGGTAGATACGCAGTATTTT.

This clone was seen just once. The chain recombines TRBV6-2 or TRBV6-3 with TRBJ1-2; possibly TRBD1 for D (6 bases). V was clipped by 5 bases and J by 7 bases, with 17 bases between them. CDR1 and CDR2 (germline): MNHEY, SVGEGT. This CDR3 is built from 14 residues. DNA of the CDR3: TGTGCCAGCAGTACGACAGGTCATCAGGGTGGCTACACCTTC. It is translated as CASSTTGHQGGYTF.

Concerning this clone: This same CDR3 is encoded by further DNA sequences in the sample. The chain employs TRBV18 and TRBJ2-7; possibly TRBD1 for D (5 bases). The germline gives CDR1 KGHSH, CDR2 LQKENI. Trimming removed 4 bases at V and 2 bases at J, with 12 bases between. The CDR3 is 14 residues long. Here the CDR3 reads CASSRTSTAYEQYF. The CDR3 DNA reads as TGTGCCAGCTCACGGACCTCGACAGCCTACGAGCAGTACTTC. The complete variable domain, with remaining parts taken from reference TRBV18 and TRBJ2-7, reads NAGVMQNPRHLVRRRGQEARLRCSPMKGHSHVYWYRQLPEEGLKFMVYLQKENIIDESGMPKERFSAEFPKEGPSILRIQQVVRGDSAAYFCASSRTSTAYEQYFGPGTRLTVT.

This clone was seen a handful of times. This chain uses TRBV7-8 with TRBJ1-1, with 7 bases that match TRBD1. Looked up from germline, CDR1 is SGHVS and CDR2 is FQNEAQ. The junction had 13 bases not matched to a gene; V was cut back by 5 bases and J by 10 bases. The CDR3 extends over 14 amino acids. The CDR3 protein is CASSTQTGRGLAFF. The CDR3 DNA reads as TGTGCCAGCAGCACGCAGACAGGGCGAGGGTTAGCTTTCTTT.

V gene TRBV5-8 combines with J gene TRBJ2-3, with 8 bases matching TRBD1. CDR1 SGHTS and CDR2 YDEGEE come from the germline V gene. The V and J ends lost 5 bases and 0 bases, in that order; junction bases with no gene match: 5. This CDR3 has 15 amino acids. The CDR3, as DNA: TGTGCCAGCAGTTGGGGGGACAGGAGCACAGATACGCAGTATTTT. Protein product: CASSWGDRSTDTQYF.

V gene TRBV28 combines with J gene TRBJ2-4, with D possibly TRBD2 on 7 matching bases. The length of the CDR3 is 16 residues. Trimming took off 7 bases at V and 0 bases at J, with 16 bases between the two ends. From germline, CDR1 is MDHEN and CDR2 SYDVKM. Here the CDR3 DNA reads TGTGCCAGCACGGGGGGCTCGCTCCTAGCCAAAAACATTCAGTACTTC. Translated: CASTGGSLLAKNIQYF. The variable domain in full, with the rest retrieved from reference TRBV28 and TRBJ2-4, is DVKVTQSSRYLVKRTGEKVFLECVQDMDHENMFWYRQDPGLGLRLIYFSYDVKMKEKGDIPEGYSVSREKKERFSLILESASTNQTSMYLCASTGGSLLAKNIQYFGAGTRLSVL.